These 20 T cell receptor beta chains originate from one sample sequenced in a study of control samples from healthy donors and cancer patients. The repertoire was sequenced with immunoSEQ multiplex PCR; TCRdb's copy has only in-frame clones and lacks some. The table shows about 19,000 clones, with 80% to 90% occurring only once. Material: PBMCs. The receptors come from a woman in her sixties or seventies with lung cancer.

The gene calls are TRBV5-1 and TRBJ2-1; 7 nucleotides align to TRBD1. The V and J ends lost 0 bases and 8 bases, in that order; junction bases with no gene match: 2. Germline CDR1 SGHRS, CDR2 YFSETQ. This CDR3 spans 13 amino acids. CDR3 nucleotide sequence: TGCGCCAGCAGCTTGGTAGGGGGCGATGAGCAGTTCTTC. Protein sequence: CASSLVGGDEQFF.

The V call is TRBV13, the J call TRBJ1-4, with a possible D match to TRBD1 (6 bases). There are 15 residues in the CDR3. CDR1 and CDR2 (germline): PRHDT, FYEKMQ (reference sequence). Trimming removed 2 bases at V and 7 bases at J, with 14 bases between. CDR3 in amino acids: CASSLWTARGEKLFF. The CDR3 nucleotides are TGTGCCAGCAGCTTATGGACAGCGCGGGGTGAAAAACTGTTTTTT.

CDR3 amino acids: CASSLRTIQETQYF. The CDR3, as DNA: TGTGCCAGCAGCCTCCGGACTATCCAAGAGACCCAGTACTTC. The V and J genes are TRBV7-2 and TRBJ2-5; D perhaps matches TRBD2 (6 bases). Germline values: CDR1 SGHTA, CDR2 FQGNSA. CDR3 size: 14 residues. V lost 5 bases and J 1 base, leaving 11 bases between the germline ends.

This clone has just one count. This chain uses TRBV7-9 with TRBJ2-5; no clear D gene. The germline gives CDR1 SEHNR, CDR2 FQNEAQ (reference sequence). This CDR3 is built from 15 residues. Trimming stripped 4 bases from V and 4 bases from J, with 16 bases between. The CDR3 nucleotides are TGTGCCAGCAGCTCACCCTTGACCGGCCCAGAGACCCAGTACTTC. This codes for CASSSPLTGPETQYF.

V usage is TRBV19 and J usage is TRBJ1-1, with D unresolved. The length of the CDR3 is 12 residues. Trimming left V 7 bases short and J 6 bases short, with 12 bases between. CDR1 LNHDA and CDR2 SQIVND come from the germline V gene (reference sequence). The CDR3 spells CASKTGTAEAFF. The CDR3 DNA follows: TGTGCCAGTAAGACGGGTACTGCTGAAGCTTTCTTT.

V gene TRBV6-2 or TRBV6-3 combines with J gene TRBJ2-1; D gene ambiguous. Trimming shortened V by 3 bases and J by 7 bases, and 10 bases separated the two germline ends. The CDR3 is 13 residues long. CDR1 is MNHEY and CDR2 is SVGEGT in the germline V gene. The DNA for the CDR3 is TGTGCCAGCAGTTATGGTGATGCTAATGAGCAGTTCTTC. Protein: CASSYGDANEQFF.

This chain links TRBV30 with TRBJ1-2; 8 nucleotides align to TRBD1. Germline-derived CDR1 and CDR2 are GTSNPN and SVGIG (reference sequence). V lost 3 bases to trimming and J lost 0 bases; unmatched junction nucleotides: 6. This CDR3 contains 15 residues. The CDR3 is CAWRRTGFSNYGYTF. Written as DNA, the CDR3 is TGTGCCTGGAGACGGACAGGGTTCTCTAACTATGGCTACACCTTC.

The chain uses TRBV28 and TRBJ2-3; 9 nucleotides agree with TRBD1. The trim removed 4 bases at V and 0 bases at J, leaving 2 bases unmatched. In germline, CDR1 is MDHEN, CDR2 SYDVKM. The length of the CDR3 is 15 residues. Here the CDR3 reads CASSYRGPSTDTQYF. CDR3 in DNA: TGTGCCAGCAGTTACAGGGGGCCTAGCACAGATACGCAGTATTTT. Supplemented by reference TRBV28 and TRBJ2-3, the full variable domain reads DVKVTQSSRYLVKRTGEKVFLECVQDMDHENMFWYRQDPGLGLRLIYFSYDVKMKEKGDIPEGYSVSREKKERFSLILESASTNQTSMYLCASSYRGPSTDTQYFGPGTRLTVL.

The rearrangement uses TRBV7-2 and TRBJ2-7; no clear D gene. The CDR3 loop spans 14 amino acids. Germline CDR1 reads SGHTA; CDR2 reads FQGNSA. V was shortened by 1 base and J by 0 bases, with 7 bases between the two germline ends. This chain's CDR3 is CASSLGVSSYEQYF. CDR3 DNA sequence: TGTGCCAGCAGCTTAGGTGTAAGCTCCTACGAGCAGTACTTC.

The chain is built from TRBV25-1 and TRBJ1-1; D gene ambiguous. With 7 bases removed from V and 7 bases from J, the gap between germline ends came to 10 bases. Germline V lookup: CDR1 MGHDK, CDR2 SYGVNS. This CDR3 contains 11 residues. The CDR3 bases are TGTGCCAGCAAATCCTTGGGTGAAGCTTTCTTT. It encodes CASKSLGEAFF.

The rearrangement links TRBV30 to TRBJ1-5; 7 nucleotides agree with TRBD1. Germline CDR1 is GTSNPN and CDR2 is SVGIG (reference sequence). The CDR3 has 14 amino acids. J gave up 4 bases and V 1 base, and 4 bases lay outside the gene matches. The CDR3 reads CAWSAGGGNQPQHF. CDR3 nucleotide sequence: TGTGCCTGGAGTGCAGGGGGTGGAAATCAGCCCCAGCATTTT.

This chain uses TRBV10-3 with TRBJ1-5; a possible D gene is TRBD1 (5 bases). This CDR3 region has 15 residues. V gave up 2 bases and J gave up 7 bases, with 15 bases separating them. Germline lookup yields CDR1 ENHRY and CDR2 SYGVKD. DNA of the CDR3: TGTGCCATCAGTGAGGGGGGAGGGATAGGGCAGCCCCAGCATTTT. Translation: CAISEGGGIGQPQHF.

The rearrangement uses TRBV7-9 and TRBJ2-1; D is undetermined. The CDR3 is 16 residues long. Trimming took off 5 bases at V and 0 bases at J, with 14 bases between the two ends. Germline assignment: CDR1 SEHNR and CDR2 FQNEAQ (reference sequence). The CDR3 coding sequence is TGTGCCAGCAGCCCGGCCTGGCCAATCTCCTACAATGAGCAGTTCTTC. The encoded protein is CASSPAWPISYNEQFF.

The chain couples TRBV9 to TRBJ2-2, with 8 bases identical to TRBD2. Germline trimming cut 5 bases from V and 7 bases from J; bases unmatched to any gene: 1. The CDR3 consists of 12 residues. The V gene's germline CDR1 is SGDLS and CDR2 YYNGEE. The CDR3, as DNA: TGTGCCAGCAGGCGGGGGGTCGGGGAGCTGTTTTTT. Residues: CASRRGVGELFF.

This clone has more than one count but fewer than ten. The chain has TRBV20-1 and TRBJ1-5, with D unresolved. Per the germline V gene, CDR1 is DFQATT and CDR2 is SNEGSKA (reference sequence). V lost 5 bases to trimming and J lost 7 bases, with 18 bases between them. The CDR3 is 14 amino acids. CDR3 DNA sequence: TGCAGTGCTGGTGGTTCGGCGCGGGGACAGCCCCAGCATTTT. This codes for CSAGGSARGQPQHF.

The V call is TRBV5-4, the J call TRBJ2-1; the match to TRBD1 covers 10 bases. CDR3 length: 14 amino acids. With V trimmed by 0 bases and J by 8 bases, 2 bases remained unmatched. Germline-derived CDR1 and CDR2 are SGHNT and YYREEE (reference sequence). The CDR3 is CASSLAGQGDEQFF. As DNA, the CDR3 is TGTGCCAGCAGCTTGGCCGGACAGGGGGATGAGCAGTTCTTC.

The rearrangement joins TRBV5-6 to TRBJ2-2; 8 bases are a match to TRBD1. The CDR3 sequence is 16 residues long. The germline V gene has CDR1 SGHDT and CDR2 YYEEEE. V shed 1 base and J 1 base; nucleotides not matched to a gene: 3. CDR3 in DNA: TGTGCCAGCAGCTTGACGGACAGGGTGAACACCGGGGAGCTGTTTTTT. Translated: CASSLTDRVNTGELFF.

CDR3 DNA sequence: TGTGCCAGCAGCTTGGGTACAGGGGTCGGTACGGACATTCAGTACTTC. This codes for CASSLGTGVGTDIQYF. The chain employs TRBV11-2 and TRBJ2-4; 7 bases align to TRBD1. This CDR3 is built from 16 residues. Germline-derived CDR1 and CDR2 are SGHAT and FQNNGV. With V trimmed by 3 bases and J by 8 bases, 13 bases remained unmatched.

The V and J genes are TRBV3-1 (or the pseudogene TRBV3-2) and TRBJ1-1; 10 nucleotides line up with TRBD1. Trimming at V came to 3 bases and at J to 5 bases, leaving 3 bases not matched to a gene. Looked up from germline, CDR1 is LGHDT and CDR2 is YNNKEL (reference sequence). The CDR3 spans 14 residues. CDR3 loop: CASSHGQGGTEAFF. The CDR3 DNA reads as TGTGCCAGCAGCCACGGACAGGGGGGGACTGAAGCTTTCTTT.

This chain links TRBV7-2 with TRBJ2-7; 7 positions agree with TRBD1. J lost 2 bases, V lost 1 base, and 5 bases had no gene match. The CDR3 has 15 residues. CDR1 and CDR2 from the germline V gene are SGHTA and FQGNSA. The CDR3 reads CASSLVQGGTYEQYF. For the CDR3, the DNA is TGTGCCAGCAGCTTAGTCCAAGGGGGCACCTACGAGCAGTACTTC.